These 11 T cell receptor beta chains were all obtained from the same sample, sequenced in a study of blood T cell repertoires in COVID-19. Method: immunoSEQ multiplex PCR; TCRdb's copy keeps in-frame clones and lacks some. This sample has 150,000 to 200,000 clones, with 70% to 85% found just once. What was sequenced was PBMCs or T cells enriched from blood (not recorded which). The receptors were sampled from a middle-aged man who had recovered from COVID-19.

V usage is TRBV19 and J usage is TRBJ1-2, with 7 bases fitting TRBD1. The CDR3 runs to 15 residues. V trimming: 4 bases; J trimming: 2 bases; junction bases outside the gene matches: 7. Looked up from germline, CDR1 is LNHDA and CDR2 is SQIVND (reference sequence). In nucleotides, the CDR3 is TGTGCCAGTAGTACCGACAGGGTAGGGAACTATGGCTACACCTTC. Its translation: CASSTDRVGNYGYTF.

This sequence joins TRBV27 and TRBJ1-6; 9 nucleotides line up with TRBD1. The CDR3 loop spans 18 amino acids. CDR1 and CDR2 from the germline V gene are MNHEY and SMNVEV (reference sequence). Germline trimming cut 0 bases from V and 9 bases from J; bases unmatched to any gene: 12. The CDR3 sequence is CASSLSVGQGFPVSPLHF. CDR3 sequence (DNA): TGTGCCAGCAGTTTATCGGTGGGACAGGGCTTTCCAGTTTCACCCCTCCACTTT.

The J gene is TRBJ2-7, the V gene TRBV14, with 11 bases lining up with TRBD2. CDR1 and CDR2 from the germline V gene are SGHDN and FVKESK. The J segment lost 0 bases and the V segment lost 4 bases, leaving 17 bases of the junction unmatched. The length of the CDR3 is 20 residues. The CDR3: CASSLPGTLAGGYHSYEQYF. The DNA for the CDR3 is TGTGCCAGCAGCCTTCCCGGAACTCTAGCGGGGGGCTACCACTCCTACGAGCAGTACTTC. Looking up the rest from reference TRBV14 and TRBJ2-7 gives the full variable domain: EAGVTQFPSHSVIEKGQTVTLRCDPISGHDNLYWYRRVMGKEIKFLLHFVKESKQDESGMPNNRFLAERTGGTYSTLKVQPAELEDSGVYFCASSLPGTLAGGYHSYEQYFGPGTRLTVT.

The chain employs TRBV27 and TRBJ1-5; 7 bases are shared with TRBD1. The CDR3 length is 16 residues. Germline V CDR1 and CDR2: MNHEY, SMNVEV (reference sequence). The V segment lost 2 bases and the J segment 0 bases; nucleotides outside the gene matches: 4. CDR3 DNA sequence: TGTGCCAGCAGTTTAAACGCAGGGGGTAGCAATCAGCCCCAGCATTTT. Its protein is CASSLNAGGSNQPQHF.

This clone has more than one count but fewer than ten. The chain carries TRBV11-2 and TRBJ2-2, with 9 nucleotides matching TRBD1. Germline V gene sequence: CDR1 SGHAT, CDR2 FQNNGV. This CDR3 spans 16 amino acids. Trimming took 6 bases from V and 2 from J; bases not matched to a gene: 7. The CDR3, as DNA: TGTGCCAGCAGAAACCCGGGACAGGGAAACACCGGGGAGCTGTTTTTT. Translating gives CASRNPGQGNTGELFF. Supplemented by reference TRBV11-2 and TRBJ2-2, the full variable domain reads EAGVAQSPRYKIIEKRQSVAFWCNPISGHATLYWYQQILGQGPKLLIQFQNNGVVDDSQLPKDRFSAERLKGVDSTLKIQPAKLEDSAVYLCASRNPGQGNTGELFFGEGSRLTVL.

This chain links TRBV2 with TRBJ1-1, with D unclear. CDR1 and CDR2 (germline): SNHLY, FYNNEI. The CDR3 contains 13 residues. Trimming cost V 4 bases and J 1 base, with 7 bases left between them. CDR3 DNA sequence: TGTGCCAGCAGTGTTCAGGAGAACACTGAAGCTTTCTTT. It translates to CASSVQENTEAFF. Supplemented by reference TRBV2 and TRBJ1-1, the full variable domain reads EPEVTQTPSHQVTQMGQEVILRCVPISNHLYFYWYRQILGQKVEFLVSFYNNEISEKSEIFDDQFSVERPDGSNFTLKIRSTKLEDSAMYFCASSVQENTEAFFGQGTRLTVV.

The V and J genes are TRBV19 and TRBJ1-1; D gene uncertain. CDR3 length: 16 residues. From germline, CDR1 is LNHDA and CDR2 SQIVND (reference sequence). V lost 3 bases to trimming and J lost 1 base, with 15 bases between them. CDR3 loop: CASSIRLEETNTEAFF. The CDR3 DNA reads TGTGCCAGTAGTATTCGCCTAGAGGAAACGAACACTGAAGCTTTCTTT.

This clone was observed a handful of times. Likely a read error: the CDR3 ends without its conserved phenylalanine or tryptophan. It is unclear where the CDR3 begins or ends on the DNA, so no DNA is shown, and the CDR3 is as TCRdb lists it. The chain couples TRBV5-8 to TRBJ2-7; the table's D call, TRBD2, was not checked against the DNA. Germline assignment: CDR1 SGHTS and CDR2 YDEGEE. The CDR3 is made up of 11 amino acids, end residues included. CDR3 region: CASSAFFGGFL.

The genes are TRBV6-5 and TRBJ1-5, with D tentatively TRBD1 (5 bases). Germline V gene lookup returns CDR1 MNHEY and CDR2 SVGAGI. Trimming removed 7 bases at V and 4 bases at J, with 14 bases between. This CDR3 comprises 14 residues. The CDR3 DNA reads TGTGCCAGCACCCCCGGGACTGATAATCAGCCCCAGCATTTT. As protein: CASTPGTDNQPQHF.

This chain joins TRBV18 and TRBJ2-5; D is possibly TRBD2 (6 bases). The germline V gene has CDR1 KGHSH and CDR2 LQKENI. CDR3 size: 14 residues. Deletions cut 0 bases from V and 3 bases from J, with 8 bases between. This chain's CDR3 is CASSPPGGEETQYF. CDR3 DNA sequence: TGTGCCAGCTCACCACCTGGAGGGGAAGAGACCCAGTACTTC.

With respect to this clone: No DNA is shown, since the ends of the CDR3 on it are uncertain; the CDR3 is the one TCRdb lists. The chain combines TRBV11-3 with TRBJ2-1; the D call of TRBD2 is as the table states it, not checked on the DNA. Germline CDR1 is SGHNT and CDR2 is YENEEA. The CDR3 is 16 amino acids long, termini counted. The CDR3 protein is CASSFGPGTEGNEQFF.